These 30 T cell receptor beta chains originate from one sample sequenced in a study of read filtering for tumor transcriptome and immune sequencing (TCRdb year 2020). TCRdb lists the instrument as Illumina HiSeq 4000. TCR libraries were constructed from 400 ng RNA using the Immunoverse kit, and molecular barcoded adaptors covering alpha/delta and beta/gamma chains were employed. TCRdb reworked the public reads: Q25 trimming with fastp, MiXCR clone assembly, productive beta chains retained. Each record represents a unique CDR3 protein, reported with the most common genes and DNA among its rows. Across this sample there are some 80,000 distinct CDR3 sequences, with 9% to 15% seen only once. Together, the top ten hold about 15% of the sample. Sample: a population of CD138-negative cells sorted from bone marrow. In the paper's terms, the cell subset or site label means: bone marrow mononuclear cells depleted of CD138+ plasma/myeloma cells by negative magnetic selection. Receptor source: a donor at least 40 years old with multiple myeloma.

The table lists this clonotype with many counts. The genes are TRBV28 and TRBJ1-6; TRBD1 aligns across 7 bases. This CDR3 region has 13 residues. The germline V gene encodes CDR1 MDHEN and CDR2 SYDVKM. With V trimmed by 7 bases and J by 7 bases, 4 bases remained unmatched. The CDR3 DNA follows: TGTGCCAGCACGGGACAGAACAATTCACCCCTCCACTTT. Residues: CASTGQNNSPLHF.

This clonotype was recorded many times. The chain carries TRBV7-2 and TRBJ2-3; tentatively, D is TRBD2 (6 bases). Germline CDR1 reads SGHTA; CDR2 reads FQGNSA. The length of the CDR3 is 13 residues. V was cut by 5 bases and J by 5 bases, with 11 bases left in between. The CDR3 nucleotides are TGTGCCAGCAGCCCACGAGCGGGAGATACGCAGTATTTT. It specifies CASSPRAGDTQYF.

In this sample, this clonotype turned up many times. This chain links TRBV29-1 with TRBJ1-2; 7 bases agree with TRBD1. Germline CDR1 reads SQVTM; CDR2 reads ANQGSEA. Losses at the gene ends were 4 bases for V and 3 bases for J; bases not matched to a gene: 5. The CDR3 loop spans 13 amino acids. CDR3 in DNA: TGCAGCGTTGGACAGGGTTTGGACTATGGCTACACCTTC. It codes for CSVGQGLDYGYTF.

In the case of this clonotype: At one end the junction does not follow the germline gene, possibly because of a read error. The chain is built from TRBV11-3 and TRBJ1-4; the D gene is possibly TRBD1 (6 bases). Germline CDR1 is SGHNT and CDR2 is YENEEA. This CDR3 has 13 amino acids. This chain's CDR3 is CAISPRQEEKLFF. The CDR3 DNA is TGTGCCATCAGCCCTCGACAGGAGGAAAAACTGTTTTTT.

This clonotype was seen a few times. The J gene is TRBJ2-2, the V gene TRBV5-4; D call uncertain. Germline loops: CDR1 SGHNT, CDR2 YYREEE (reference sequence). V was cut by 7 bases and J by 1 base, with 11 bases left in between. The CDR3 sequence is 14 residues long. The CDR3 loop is CASQVTLNTGELFF. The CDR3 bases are TGTGCCAGCCAGGTCACACTGAACACCGGGGAGCTGTTTTTT.

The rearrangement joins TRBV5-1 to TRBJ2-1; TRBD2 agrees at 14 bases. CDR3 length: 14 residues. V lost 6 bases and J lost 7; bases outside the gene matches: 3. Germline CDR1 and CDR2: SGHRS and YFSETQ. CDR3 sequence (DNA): TGCGCCAGCACCGGGACTAGCGGGAGAAATGAGCAGTTCTTC. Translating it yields CASTGTSGRNEQFF.

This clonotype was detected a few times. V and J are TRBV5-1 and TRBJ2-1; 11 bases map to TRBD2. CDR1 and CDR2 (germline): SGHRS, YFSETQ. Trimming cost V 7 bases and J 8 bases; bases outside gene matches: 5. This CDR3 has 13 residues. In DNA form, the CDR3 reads TGCGCCAGCGGACTAGCGGGTACCCATGAGCAGTTCTTC. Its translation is CASGLAGTHEQFF.

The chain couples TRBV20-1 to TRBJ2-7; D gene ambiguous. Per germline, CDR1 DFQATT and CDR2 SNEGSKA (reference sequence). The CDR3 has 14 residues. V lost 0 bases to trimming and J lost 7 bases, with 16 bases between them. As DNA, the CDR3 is TGCAGTGCTAGAGAAGGCTCGGGTCGCCGGGAGCAGTACTTC. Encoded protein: CSAREGSGRREQYF.

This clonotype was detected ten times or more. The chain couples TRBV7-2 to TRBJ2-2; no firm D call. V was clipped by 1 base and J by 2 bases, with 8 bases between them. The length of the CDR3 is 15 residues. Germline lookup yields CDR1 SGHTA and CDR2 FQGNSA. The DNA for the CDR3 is TGTGCCAGCAGCTTAGTGGGAATTAACACCGGGGAGCTGTTTTTT. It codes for CASSLVGINTGELFF.

The CDR3 DNA sequence: TGTGCCAGCAGCCCCGCCAGGGGGCCCAATGAGCAGTTCTTC. Its translation: CASSPARGPNEQFF. V and J are TRBV7-9 and TRBJ2-1; 8 bases are shared with TRBD1. The CDR3 has 14 residues. Germline loops: CDR1 SEHNR, CDR2 FQNEAQ (reference sequence). Trimming at V came to 5 bases and at J to 6 bases, leaving 6 bases not matched to a gene.

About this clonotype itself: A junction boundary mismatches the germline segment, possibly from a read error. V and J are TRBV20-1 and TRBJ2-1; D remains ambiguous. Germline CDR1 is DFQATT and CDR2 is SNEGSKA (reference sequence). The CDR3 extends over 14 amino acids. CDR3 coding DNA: TGCAGTGCTAGGCACCCGGACCGCTACGATGAGCAGCTCTTC. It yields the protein CSARHPDRYDEQLF.

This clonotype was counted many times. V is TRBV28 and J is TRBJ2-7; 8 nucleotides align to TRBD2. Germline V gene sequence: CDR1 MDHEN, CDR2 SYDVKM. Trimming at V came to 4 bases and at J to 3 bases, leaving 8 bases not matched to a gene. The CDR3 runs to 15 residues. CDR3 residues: CASSSAGGAFYEQYF. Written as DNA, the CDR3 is TGTGCCAGCAGTTCCGCGGGGGGCGCTTTCTACGAGCAGTACTTC.

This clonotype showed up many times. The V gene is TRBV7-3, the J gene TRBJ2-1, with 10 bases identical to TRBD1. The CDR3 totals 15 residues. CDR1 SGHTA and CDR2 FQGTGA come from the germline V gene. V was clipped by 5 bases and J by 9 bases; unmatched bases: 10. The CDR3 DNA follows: TGTGCCAGCAGCACCCGGGACAGGGGACTCGGTGAGCAGTTCTTC. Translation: CASSTRDRGLGEQFF.

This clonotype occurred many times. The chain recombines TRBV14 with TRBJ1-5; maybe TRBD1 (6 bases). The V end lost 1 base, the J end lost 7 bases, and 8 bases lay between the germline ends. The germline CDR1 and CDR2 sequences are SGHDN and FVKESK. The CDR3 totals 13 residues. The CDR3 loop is CASSQGGRQPQHF. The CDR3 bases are TGTGCCAGCAGCCAAGGGGGGCGGCAGCCCCAGCATTTT.

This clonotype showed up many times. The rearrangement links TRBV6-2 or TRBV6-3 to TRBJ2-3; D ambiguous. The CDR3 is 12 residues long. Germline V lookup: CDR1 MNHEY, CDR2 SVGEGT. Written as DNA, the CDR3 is TGTGCGACGAAGCCCCTCACAGATACGCAGTATTTT. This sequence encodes CATKPLTDTQYF.

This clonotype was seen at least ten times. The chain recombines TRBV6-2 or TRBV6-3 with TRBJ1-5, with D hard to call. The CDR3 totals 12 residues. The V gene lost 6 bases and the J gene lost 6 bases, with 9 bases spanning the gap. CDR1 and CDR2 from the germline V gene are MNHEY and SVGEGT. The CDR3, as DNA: TGTGCCAGCAGCGAGATAAGTCAGCCCCAGCATTTT. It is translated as CASSEISQPQHF.

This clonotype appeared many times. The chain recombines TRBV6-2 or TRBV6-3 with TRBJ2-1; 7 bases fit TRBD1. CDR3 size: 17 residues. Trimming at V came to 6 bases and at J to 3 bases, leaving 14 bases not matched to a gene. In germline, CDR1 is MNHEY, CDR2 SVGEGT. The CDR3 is CASSPRRRQGIYNEQFF. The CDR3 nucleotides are TGTGCCAGCAGCCCCCGCCGGAGACAGGGAATCTACAATGAGCAGTTCTTC.

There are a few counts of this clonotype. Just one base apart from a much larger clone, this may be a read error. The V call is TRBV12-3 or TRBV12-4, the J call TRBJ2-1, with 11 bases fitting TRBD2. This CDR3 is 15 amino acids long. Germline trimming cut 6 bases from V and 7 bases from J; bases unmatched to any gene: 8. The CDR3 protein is CASRSTSGIVNEQFF. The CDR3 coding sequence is TGTGCCAGCAGATCGACTAGCGGGATAGTAAATGAGCAGTTCTTC.

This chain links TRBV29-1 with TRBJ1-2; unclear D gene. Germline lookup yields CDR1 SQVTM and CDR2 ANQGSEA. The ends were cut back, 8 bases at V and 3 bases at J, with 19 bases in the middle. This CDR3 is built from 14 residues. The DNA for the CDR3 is TGCAGCCCCCCAATGGCCAGCCCCCACTATGGCTACACCTTC. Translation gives CSPPMASPHYGYTF.

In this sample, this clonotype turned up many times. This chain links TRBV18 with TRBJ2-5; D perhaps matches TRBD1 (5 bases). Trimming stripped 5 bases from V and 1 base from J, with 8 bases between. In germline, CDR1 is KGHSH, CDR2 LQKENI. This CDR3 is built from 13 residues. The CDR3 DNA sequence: TGTGCCAGCTCAACCAGGGCCCAAGAGACCCAGTACTTC. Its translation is CASSTRAQETQYF.

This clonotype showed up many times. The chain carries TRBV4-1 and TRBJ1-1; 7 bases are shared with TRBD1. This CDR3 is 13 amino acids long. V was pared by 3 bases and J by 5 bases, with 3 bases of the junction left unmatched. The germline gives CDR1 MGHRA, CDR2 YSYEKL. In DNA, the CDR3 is TGCGCCAGCAGCCACGACAGGGTGACTGAAGCTTTCTTT. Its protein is CASSHDRVTEAFF.

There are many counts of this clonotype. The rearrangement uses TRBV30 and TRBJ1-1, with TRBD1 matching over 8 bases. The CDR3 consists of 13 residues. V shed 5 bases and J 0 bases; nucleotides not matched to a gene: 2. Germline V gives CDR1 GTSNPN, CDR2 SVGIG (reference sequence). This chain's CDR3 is CAWGQGLNTEAFF. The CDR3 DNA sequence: TGTGCCTGGGGACAGGGATTGAACACTGAAGCTTTCTTT.

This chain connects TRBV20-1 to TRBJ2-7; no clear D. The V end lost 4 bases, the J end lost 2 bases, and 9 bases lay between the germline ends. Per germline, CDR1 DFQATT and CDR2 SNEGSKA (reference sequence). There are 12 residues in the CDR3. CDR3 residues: CSAKKGPYEQYF. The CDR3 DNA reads TGCAGTGCTAAGAAAGGGCCCTACGAGCAGTACTTC.

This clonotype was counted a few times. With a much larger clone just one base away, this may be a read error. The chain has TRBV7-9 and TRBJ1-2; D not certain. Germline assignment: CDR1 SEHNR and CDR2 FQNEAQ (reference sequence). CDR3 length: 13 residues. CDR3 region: CAISSAQIYGYTF. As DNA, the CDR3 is TGTGCCATCAGCTCCGCTCAAATTTACGGCTACACCTTC. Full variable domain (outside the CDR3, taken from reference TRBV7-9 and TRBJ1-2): DTGVSQNPRHKITKRGQNVTFRCDPISEHNRLYWYRQTLGQGPEFLTYFQNEAQLEKSRLLSDRFSAERPKGSFSTLEIQRTEQGDSAMYLCAISSAQIYGYTFGSGTRLTVV.

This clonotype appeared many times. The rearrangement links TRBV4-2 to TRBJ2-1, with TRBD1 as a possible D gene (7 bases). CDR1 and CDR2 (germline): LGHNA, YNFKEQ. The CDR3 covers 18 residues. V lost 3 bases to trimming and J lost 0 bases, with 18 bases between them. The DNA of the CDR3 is TGTGCCAGCAGCCAGGCCGTAGGGGGCGGGGACTCCTACAATGAGCAGTTCTTC. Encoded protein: CASSQAVGGGDSYNEQFF.

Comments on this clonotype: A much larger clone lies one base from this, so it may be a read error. In DNA, the CDR3 is TGTGCCAGCAGCCCCCTGGATAGCGGCAAAAACATTCCGTACTTC. It codes for CASSPLDSGKNIPYF. The rearrangement links TRBV3-1 to TRBJ2-4; maybe TRBD2 (6 bases). The germline V gene has CDR1 LGHDT and CDR2 YNNKEL (reference sequence). CDR3 length: 15 residues. Filled out from reference TRBV3-1 and TRBJ2-4, the complete variable domain reads DTAVSQTPKYLVTQMGNDKSIKCEQNLGHDTMYWYKQDSKKFLKIMFSYNNKELIINETVPNRFSPKSPDKAHLNLHINSLELGDSAVYFCASSPLDSGKNIPYFGAGTRLSVL.

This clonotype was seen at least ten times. CDR3 sequence (DNA): TGCAGTGCTAGCGGGAGGTACTCCTACAATGAGCAGTTCTTC. It codes for CSASGRYSYNEQFF. V and J are TRBV20-1 and TRBJ2-1; TRBD2 agrees at 7 bases. The ends lost 3 bases at V and 0 bases at J; junction bases unmatched: 2. The CDR3 has 14 amino acids. Germline loops: CDR1 DFQATT, CDR2 SNEGSKA (reference sequence).

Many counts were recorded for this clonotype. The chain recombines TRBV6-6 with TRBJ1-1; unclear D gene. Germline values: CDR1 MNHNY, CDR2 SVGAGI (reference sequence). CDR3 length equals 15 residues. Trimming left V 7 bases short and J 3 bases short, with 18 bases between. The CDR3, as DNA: TGTGCCAGCATTCTCCAGACCGGTTGGGACACTGAAGCTTTCTTT. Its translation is CASILQTGWDTEAFF.

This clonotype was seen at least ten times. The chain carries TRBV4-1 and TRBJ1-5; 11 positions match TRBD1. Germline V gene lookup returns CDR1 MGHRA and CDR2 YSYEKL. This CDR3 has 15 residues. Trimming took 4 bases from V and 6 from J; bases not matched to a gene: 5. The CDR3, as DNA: TGCGCCAGCAGCCCTGGACAGGGGGCCTTTCAGCCCCAGCATTTT. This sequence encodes CASSPGQGAFQPQHF.

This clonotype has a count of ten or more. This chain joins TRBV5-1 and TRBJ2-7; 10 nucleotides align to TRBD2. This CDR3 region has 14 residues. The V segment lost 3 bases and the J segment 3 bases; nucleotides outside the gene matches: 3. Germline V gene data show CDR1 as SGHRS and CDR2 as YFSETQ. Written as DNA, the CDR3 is TGCGCCAGCAGCTCATCTAGCGGGAGCTACGAGCAGTACTTC. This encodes CASSSSSGSYEQYF.